Described below is a single T cell receptor beta chain sequence and its context. What it recognizes is unknown. This record belongs to a study of monozygotic twins with inflammatory bowel disease. The CDR3 loop spans 18 amino acids. Germline V lookup: CDR1 SGHAT, CDR2 FQDESV (reference sequence). Findings and limits, study-wide: Results did not support any single strong IBD-associated signal or clonotype. The analysis failed to separate different T cell subtypes.

T cells were not sorted, and total RNA was isolated straight from whole blood. With the 5' RACE reads reprocessed, TCRdb shows one record per CDR3 protein and no DNA. The sample's table shows 110,000 to 150,000 distinct CDR3 sequences. The chain employs TRBV11-1 and TRBJ1-6. The receptor's source is a human donor with ulcerative colitis or Crohn's disease, or a healthy co-twin of an affected twin (not recorded which). The material sequenced was blood. CDR3: CASSSRGKGTGEGSPLHF.